These 5 T cell receptor beta chains were sequenced from one sample in a study of blood T cell repertoires in COVID-19. Produced via immunoSEQ multiplex PCR; TCRdb's table is partial and in-frame only. The profile covers some 41,000 clones, with 90% to 95% appearing a single time and 15% to 17% taken by the ten largest. The specimen sequenced was peripheral blood. These TCRs come from a woman aged 25 to 39 in a cohort sampled during active COVID-19.

CDR3 DNA: TGCGCCAGCAGTGAGTCGCGGGTAACTGAAGCTTTCTTT. Translation gives CASSESRVTEAFF. V is TRBV10-1 and J is TRBJ1-1; no clear D. Trimming stripped 0 bases from V and 5 bases from J, with 7 bases between. CDR3 length equals 13 residues. Per germline, CDR1 WNHNN and CDR2 SYGVQD (reference sequence).

This chain uses TRBV9 with TRBJ2-5; 7 bases line up with TRBD1. The CDR3 loop spans 13 amino acids. V shed 4 bases and J 7 bases; nucleotides not matched to a gene: 7. Germline V lookup: CDR1 SGDLS, CDR2 YYNGEE. In DNA form, the CDR3 reads TGTGCCAGCAGCCAGGGACAGCCCGGGACCCAGTACTTC. Its translation is CASSQGQPGTQYF.

The chain combines TRBV9 with TRBJ2-7; TRBD2 agrees at 10 bases. CDR1 is SGDLS, CDR2 YYNGEE, per germline. After removal of 3 bases from V and 10 bases from J, the junction contained 7 bases not matched to a gene. This CDR3 spans 13 amino acids. The CDR3 region has the DNA TGTGCCAGCAGCGCGATAGCGGGAGGACTTCAGTACTTC. This codes for CASSAIAGGLQYF. Filled out from reference TRBV9 and TRBJ2-7, the complete variable domain reads DSGVTQTPKHLITATGQRVTLRCSPRSGDLSVYWYQQSLDQGLQFLIQYYNGEERAKGNILERFSAQQFPDLHSELNLSSLELGDSALYFCASSAIAGGLQYFGPGTRLTVT.

The chain has TRBV5-1 and TRBJ1-6, with D unresolved. There are 15 residues in the CDR3. Germline V gene data show CDR1 as SGHRS and CDR2 as YFSETQ. V was cut by 0 bases and J by 8 bases, with 12 bases left in between. CDR3: CASSLDKSSHSPLHF. The CDR3, as DNA: TGCGCCAGCAGCTTGGACAAGTCTAGTCATTCACCCCTCCACTTT.

The rearrangement links TRBV27 to TRBJ2-3; tentative D call: TRBD1 (5 bases). Trimming cost V 2 bases and J 4 bases, with 10 bases left between them. The CDR3 length is 14 residues. Germline assignment: CDR1 MNHEY and CDR2 SMNVEV (reference sequence). For the CDR3, the DNA is TGTGCCAGCAGTTTAGGGGCTCGGGCAGATACGCAGTATTTT. This gives the protein CASSLGARADTQYF.